This T cell receptor (beta chain) was identified during a study of cytomegalovirus exposure and HLA in healthy donors. The study's findings and limits: Presence/absence analysis assumed near-uniform sequencing depth across donors. As a later analysis showed, a missense DCLRE1C variant was linked to trimming of TCR beta V- and J-genes.

PCR amplification relied on 60 Vbeta primers (plus 13 Jbeta primers). Sequenced by immunoSEQ multiplex PCR; TCRdb stores in-frame clones only, minus some. The data hold about 260,000 clones, with 80% to 90% observed a single time. This clone was counted once. The antigen remains undetermined. CDR1 is MNHEY, CDR2 SVGAGI, per germline. The V gene lost 10 bases and the J gene lost 3 bases, with 15 bases spanning the gap. There are 13 residues in the CDR3. The sequenced sample was PBMCs. The gene calls are TRBV6-5 and TRBJ1-2, with D possibly being TRBD1 (6 bases). This clonotype was obtained from a woman between 40 and 55 years old in good health and CMV-seropositive. CDR3 coding DNA: TGTGCCACCAAACAGGGTCGGGACTATGGCTACACCTTC. Protein: CATKQGRDYGYTF.